This record concerns one TCR beta chain sequence. The antigen is unknown. This sample is part of a study of T cell responses to AZD1222 COVID-19 vaccine. General study points: Baseline seropositives among AZD1222 recipients totaled only five or six. White British people made up most donors, females outnumbered males, and clonal diversity was possibly underestimated.

V lost 10 bases and J 0 bases, leaving 13 bases between the germline ends. Per the germline V gene, CDR1 is MNHNY and CDR2 is SVGAGI (reference sequence). The CDR3 sequence is 14 residues long. Here immunoSEQ multiplex PCR was the method, and the copy in TCRdb shows in-frame clones only, minus some. This table holds approximately 180,000 clones, 90% found once. V gene TRBV6-6 combines with J gene TRBJ1-5; a possible D gene is TRBD1 (6 bases). The sample was peripheral blood, taken on day 0 of AZD1222 vaccination. This sequence was found in an adult in good health. The CDR3 spells CATQTGTSNQPQHF. The CDR3 nucleotides read TGTGCCACACAGACAGGTACTAGCAATCAGCCCCAGCATTTT.